The present entry profiles one T cell receptor (beta chain) with its context. Antigen unknown. These data are taken from a study of shared clonotypes between healthy human individuals. In the study's own analysis: Junction-only immunoSEQ sequences carried no quality scores, so filtering differed. Assay: immunoSEQ multiplex PCR; the TCRdb copy retains only in-frame clones and omits some. V, J and clone size are those of that table, while D and trimming were read from the DNA. The data show about 1,500,000 clones, over 95% seen once. The length of the CDR3 is 14 residues. CDR1 is SEHNR and CDR2 is FQNEAQ in the germline V gene (reference sequence). V was shortened by 3 bases and J by 5 bases, with 12 bases between the two germline ends. Notes on the study in general: Some clonotypes were shared by all four sorted-subset donors, while others were not shared. The non-shared ones had lower generation probabilities than the shared ones. Sampling involved blood alone; tissue repertoires likely differ. Few donors limited the genetic and exposure-history diversity represented.

This clonotype was sampled from a man in his thirties or forties in good health. Sequencing was carried out using naive CD4+ T cells sorted from blood. Subset meaning: CD45RA+ positively selected. V is TRBV7-9 and J is TRBJ2-3; the D is unclear. The CDR3 nucleotides read TGTGCCAGCAGCTTGGATTTTCCGGGAGATACGCAGTATTTT. It specifies CASSLDFPGDTQYF.